These T cell receptor beta chains were read from a single sample in a study of blood T cell repertoires in COVID-19. Sequenced by immunoSEQ multiplex PCR; TCRdb stores in-frame clones only, minus some. The sample yields roughly 340,000 clones, about 87% seen once. Sequenced: peripheral blood. The receptors come from a woman in her 50s with COVID-19, enrolled during active disease. CDR3s include the opening cysteine and the closing phenylalanine or tryptophan. Clone size is stated in some rows and not others, as once, few, many or a class when expanded.

. TRBJ2-1 TRBV9 CASSVRDSSYNEQFF
. TRBJ1-1 TRBV12-1 CASSFVSDGQGANTEAFF
. TRBJ1-1 TRBV18 CASSRAGLNTEAFF
. TRBJ1-5 TRBV6-5 CASSIGTANNQPQHF
. TRBJ1-2 TRBV5-1 CASRPLSNYGYTF
. TRBJ1-2 TRBV7-9 CASSLGTGGQQVNYGYTF
. TRBJ2-5 TRBV3-1/TRBV3-2 CASSPWTSGRLKETQYF
. TRBJ2-4 TRBV6-6 CASSRKSGGSINIQYF
. TRBJ2-4 TRBV4-1 CASSQNVVADKNIQYF
. TRBJ1-2 TRBV19 CASKPGQGIHGYTF
. TRBJ1-1 TRBV29-1 CSVRRDSSMNTEAFF
. TRBJ1-1 TRBV30 CAWSARQGNTEAFF
once TRBJ2-7 TRBV10-3 CAISELGVIAGGPAYEQYF
once TRBJ2-3 TRBV19 CASSYRGSGRFSTDTQYF
. TRBJ2-7 TRBV18 CASSPLARGAFEQYF
. TRBJ1-1 TRBV20-1 CSASFGRENTEAFF
. TRBJ2-3 TRBV7-9 CASSKIDRAADTQYF
. TRBJ2-3 TRBV7-8 CASSQTETTDTQYF
few TRBJ2-3 TRBV29-1 CSVMKGTAKGTDTQYF
. TRBJ2-7 TRBV3-1/TRBV3-2 CASSQAPRLAGRTYEQYF
. TRBJ2-1 TRBV2 CASSDKRERGEQFF
. TRBJ1-2 TRBV12-3/TRBV12-4 CASSRDSYYGYTF
. TRBJ2-3 TRBV3-1/TRBV3-2 CASSQVGTDTQYF
. TRBJ2-7 TRBV21-1 CASSSSGTEPYEQYF
. TRBJ2-5 TRBV7-8 CASSLNGRVQETQYF
once TRBJ2-7 TRBV27 CASSPKTGTFSYEQYF
. TRBJ1-1 TRBV30 CAWSQTLGGNTEAFF
. TRBJ2-7 TRBV15 CATSRLGQGIYEQYF
. TRBJ2-1 TRBV7-9 CASSSLAGGEQFF
. TRBJ2-1 TRBV7-9 CASSLSGRGLGEQFF
. TRBJ1-2 TRBV3-1/TRBV3-2 CASSGGPTSYGYTF
. TRBJ2-1 TRBV27 CASKPYLPGTSGVYNEQFF
. TRBJ2-1 TRBV19 CATKRGSRYNEQFF
. TRBJ2-7 TRBV15 CATSRGTSGNAYEQYF
. TRBJ2-7 TRBV12-5 CASGPLGETGSYEQYF
few TRBJ1-2 TRBV7-2 CASSLAAPGEFGGYTF
. TRBJ1-5 TRBV5-1 CASSVGTGDSNQPQHF
once TRBJ1-2 TRBV20-1 CSASETGNYGYTF
once TRBJ1-2 TRBV19 CASSIAGGDGYTF
. TRBJ2-1 TRBV25-1 CASETSGGKNEQFF
. TRBJ1-1 TRBV30 CAWSTSLGPNTEAFF
. TRBJ1-2 TRBV6-2/TRBV6-3 CASSPDRAGNYGYTF
. TRBJ1-6 TRBV27 CASSLGQVNSPLHF
. TRBJ2-7 TRBV21-1 CASSSPRVDSYEQYF
. TRBJ1-5 TRBV6-2/TRBV6-3 CASSWRGGNQPQHF
. TRBJ1-5 TRBV6-5 CASSYTMGQSNQPQHF
few TRBJ2-3 TRBV7-9 CASSPNGDLYLTQYF
. TRBJ2-1 TRBV3-1/TRBV3-2 CASSQERLAGSTIYEQFF
. TRBJ2-7 TRBV27 CASSYTSASYEQYF
once TRBJ2-7 TRBV5-1 CASSLARHIPPQYF
. TRBJ1-4 TRBV7-9 CASSLGVITNEKLFF
. TRBJ1-1 TRBV2 CASTTPYRVRMNTEAFF
. TRBJ2-1 TRBV3-1/TRBV3-2 CASSQALREQFF
once TRBJ1-2 TRBV6-5 CASSRDGNYGYTF
. TRBJ2-3 TRBV19 CASSAVPGRSTDTQYF